The 32 T cell receptor beta chains given below trace back to one sample, sequenced in a study of blood T cell repertoires in COVID-19. Assay used: immunoSEQ multiplex PCR; TCRdb lists only in-frame clones, some missing. Of 80,000 to 100,000 clones in the sample, about 84% were seen once. The sample was peripheral blood. The receptors were sampled from a man aged 55 to 70 with acute or convalescent COVID-19.

This clone was counted once. V and J are TRBV20-1 and TRBJ1-1; no clear D. This CDR3 comprises 11 residues. CDR1 and CDR2 from the germline V gene are DFQATT and SNEGSKA (reference sequence). Trimming pared 8 bases from V and 2 bases from J, leaving 9 bases between. The CDR3 region is CSPPGNTEAFF. The CDR3 coding sequence is TGCAGTCCCCCCGGTAACACTGAAGCTTTCTTT.

The genes are TRBV6-5 and TRBJ1-6; D possibly corresponds to TRBD1 (5 bases). Germline lookup yields CDR1 MNHEY and CDR2 SVGAGI. The CDR3 is 15 amino acids. The V end was cut by 0 bases, the J end by 10 bases, with 13 bases between. CDR3 protein: CASSYSSTGRSPLHF. The DNA of the CDR3 is TGTGCCAGCAGTTACTCGAGTACAGGCAGGTCACCCCTCCACTTT.

The rearrangement joins TRBV14 to TRBJ1-2, with 9 bases fitting TRBD1. This CDR3 has 15 residues. After removal of 3 bases from V and 7 bases from J, the junction contained 9 bases not matched to a gene. Germline V lookup: CDR1 SGHDN, CDR2 FVKESK. The CDR3 spells CASSQLDRGSLGYTF. The CDR3 DNA reads TGTGCCAGCAGCCAGCTGGACAGGGGATCTCTTGGCTACACCTTC.

The CDR3 DNA follows: TGTGCCAGCAGCAAGCATCCGGGACTGAACTACAATGAGCAGTTCTTC. Translating gives CASSKHPGLNYNEQFF. The chain is built from TRBV7-2 and TRBJ2-1; the D gene is possibly TRBD2 (6 bases). CDR1 is SGHTA and CDR2 is FQGNSA in the germline V gene. This CDR3 is built from 16 residues. The ends were cut back, 5 bases at V and 3 bases at J, with 17 bases in the middle.

This sequence joins TRBV9 and TRBJ2-1, with TRBD2 matching over 7 bases. The CDR3 length is 14 residues. Germline V gene data show CDR1 as SGDLS and CDR2 as YYNGEE. The J segment lost 9 bases and the V segment lost 0 bases, leaving 6 bases of the junction unmatched. The CDR3, as DNA: TGTGCCAGCAGCGTAGAAGCAGGGAGGGGTGAGCAGTTCTTC. This codes for CASSVEAGRGEQFF.

The chain combines TRBV14 with TRBJ2-5, with D tentatively TRBD2 (7 bases). Trimming removed 3 bases from V and 4 bases from J, with 21 bases in between. Germline-derived CDR1 and CDR2 are SGHDN and FVKESK. This CDR3 has 17 residues. CDR3 sequence (DNA): TGTGCCAGCAGCCAGCTTTACCTGGGGGGGCCCCCAGAGACCCAGTACTTC. It yields the protein CASSQLYLGGPPETQYF.

The V and J genes are TRBV10-3 and TRBJ2-3, with a possible D match to TRBD1 (6 bases). The CDR3 runs to 18 residues. Trimming removed 0 bases at V and 5 bases at J, with 21 bases between. CDR1 and CDR2 (germline): ENHRY, SYGVKD. CDR3 DNA: TGTGCCATCAGTGAGTCAATCTTCGCCAGGGGCGCGATAGATACGCAGTATTTT. Its protein is CAISESIFARGAIDTQYF.

J is TRBJ1-6 and V is TRBV3-1 (or the pseudogene TRBV3-2); D is possibly TRBD1 (5 bases). The CDR3 has 16 residues. Deletions cut 1 base from V and 3 bases from J, with 10 bases between. Germline CDR1 and CDR2: LGHDT and YNNKEL (reference sequence). The CDR3 nucleotides read TGTGCCAGCAGCCAAGCTGTGACAGTCTATAATTCACCCCTCCACTTT. It translates to CASSQAVTVYNSPLHF.

This sequence joins TRBV7-9 and TRBJ2-1, with 9 bases lining up with TRBD2. The germline gives CDR1 SEHNR, CDR2 FQNEAQ (reference sequence). This CDR3 has 16 residues. The V gene end was trimmed by 2 bases and the J gene end by 8 bases; junction bases not matched to a gene: 10. The CDR3 DNA is TGTGCCAGCAGCTTAAGGGGGCCTAGCGGGGTACATGAGCAGTTCTTC. Protein: CASSLRGPSGVHEQFF.

This clone has ten or more counts. The chain employs TRBV28 and TRBJ1-5; 7 bases are shared with TRBD1. The CDR3 is 15 amino acids. Germline trimming cut 6 bases from V and 5 bases from J; bases unmatched to any gene: 10. The V gene's germline CDR1 is MDHEN and CDR2 SYDVKM. The CDR3 protein is CASSLIDRADQPQHF. The CDR3 DNA is TGTGCCAGCAGCCTCATCGACAGGGCTGATCAGCCCCAGCATTTT.

The CDR3 region is CASSLDAGGREETQYF. CDR3 in DNA: TGCGCCAGCAGCTTGGACGCAGGGGGTCGGGAAGAGACCCAGTACTTC. The chain recombines TRBV5-1 with TRBJ2-5; 7 positions match TRBD1. Germline CDR1 and CDR2: SGHRS and YFSETQ. J was trimmed by 3 bases and V by 0 bases; bases with no gene match: 8. CDR3 length: 16 residues. The complete variable domain, with remaining parts taken from reference TRBV5-1 and TRBJ2-5, reads KAGVTQTPRYLIKTRGQQVTLSCSPISGHRSVSWYQQTPGQGLQFLFEYFSETQRNKGNFPGRFSGRQFSNSRSEMNVSTLELGDSALYLCASSLDAGGREETQYFGPGTRLLVL.

The CDR3 DNA follows: TGTGCCAGCAGCGACACCGCAACTAATGAAAAACTGTTTTTT. Protein product: CASSDTATNEKLFF. The rearrangement joins TRBV27 to TRBJ1-4; D gene ambiguous. The CDR3 extends over 14 amino acids. Trimming shortened V by 6 bases and J by 0 bases, and 8 bases separated the two germline ends. Germline loops: CDR1 MNHEY, CDR2 SMNVEV (reference sequence).

This chain links TRBV24-1 with TRBJ2-3; D is ambiguous. The V gene lost 10 bases and the J gene lost 0 bases, with 13 bases spanning the gap. This CDR3 has 14 residues. CDR1 KGHDR and CDR2 SFDVKD come from the germline V gene. The CDR3 region has the DNA TGTGCCACGTCTTTAGCTGTTAGCACAGATACGCAGTATTTT. Encoded protein: CATSLAVSTDTQYF.

The genes are TRBV9 and TRBJ2-7; the D gene is possibly TRBD1 (6 bases). V was trimmed by 0 bases and J by 2 bases, leaving 12 bases between them. This CDR3 spans 15 amino acids. Germline V gives CDR1 SGDLS, CDR2 YYNGEE. CDR3 region: CASSVGTAGAYEQYF. The CDR3, as DNA: TGTGCCAGCAGCGTAGGAACGGCAGGGGCCTACGAGCAGTACTTC.

V is TRBV9 and J is TRBJ1-3, with 9 bases fitting TRBD1. There are 15 residues in the CDR3. Germline V CDR1 and CDR2: SGDLS, YYNGEE. V was clipped by 2 bases and J by 4 bases; unmatched bases: 4. The CDR3 DNA reads TGTGCCAGCAGCGTTGGACAGGGGCCAGGAAACACCATATATTTT. It yields the protein CASSVGQGPGNTIYF.

This clone turned up a few times. This rearrangement joins TRBV19 to TRBJ2-7; D is perhaps TRBD2 (5 bases). This CDR3 has 12 residues. V was clipped by 8 bases and J by 3 bases, with 11 bases between them. Germline CDR1 is LNHDA and CDR2 is SQIVND (reference sequence). CDR3 amino acids: CASGSGVYEQYF. The CDR3 bases are TGTGCCAGTGGGTCCGGGGTCTACGAGCAGTACTTC.

The CDR3 DNA reads TGTGCCAGCAGCTTAGGGGGAGGGGTGACCCAGTACTTC. Translating gives CASSLGGGVTQYF. This chain links TRBV7-2 with TRBJ2-5, with 7 bases that match TRBD2. V was clipped by 1 base and J by 7 bases; unmatched bases: 3. From germline, CDR1 is SGHTA and CDR2 FQGNSA. The CDR3 totals 13 residues.

The chain links TRBV7-2 to TRBJ1-6, with D possibly matching TRBD1 (5 bases). The V gene lost 1 base and the J gene lost 12 bases, with 16 bases spanning the gap. Germline assignment: CDR1 SGHTA and CDR2 FQGNSA. The CDR3 consists of 15 residues. CDR3 DNA sequence: TGTGCCAGCAGCTTAGAGGGCCGGATGACAGAACCCCTCCACTTT. Translating gives CASSLEGRMTEPLHF.

The chain links TRBV30 to TRBJ2-1, with TRBD1 matching over 7 bases. J was trimmed by 8 bases and V by 5 bases; bases with no gene match: 6. Germline values: CDR1 GTSNPN, CDR2 SVGIG (reference sequence). CDR3 length equals 12 residues. CDR3 residues: CAWDRVVDEQFF. The CDR3 region has the DNA TGTGCCTGGGACAGGGTGGTTGATGAGCAGTTCTTC.

This clone was detected a few times. The chain joins TRBV6-5 to TRBJ2-3, with TRBD1 matching over 7 bases. CDR1 MNHEY and CDR2 SVGAGI come from the germline V gene. The CDR3 extends over 13 amino acids. V gave up 5 bases and J gave up 6 bases; unmatched junction bases: 5. This CDR3 is CASSIQGWDTQYF. CDR3 nucleotide sequence: TGTGCCAGCAGTATACAGGGGTGGGATACGCAGTATTTT.

This clone occurred a few times. The chain employs TRBV2 and TRBJ2-5, with 7 bases that match TRBD1. The V and J ends lost 7 bases and 3 bases, in that order; junction bases with no gene match: 8. Germline CDR1 and CDR2: SNHLY and FYNNEI. This CDR3 region has 14 residues. The CDR3 DNA sequence: TGTGCCAGCAATGTACAGGGGCCCGAAGAGACCCAGTACTTC. Its protein product is CASNVQGPEETQYF.

The V gene is TRBV27, the J gene TRBJ2-4, with 10 bases aligning to TRBD2. Germline values: CDR1 MNHEY, CDR2 SMNVEV (reference sequence). V lost 5 bases to trimming and J lost 8 bases; unmatched junction nucleotides: 6. This CDR3 is built from 14 residues. The CDR3 is CASSLSGGPYIQYF. DNA for the CDR3: TGTGCCAGCAGTCTTAGCGGGGGGCCGTACATTCAGTACTTC.

V gene TRBV10-1 combines with J gene TRBJ2-1; 12 nucleotides agree with TRBD2. With 3 bases clipped from V and 8 bases from J, the junction kept 11 bases outside the gene matches. This CDR3 spans 17 amino acids. CDR1 and CDR2 (germline): WNHNN, SYGVQD (reference sequence). CDR3 bases: TGCGCCAGCAGTGATTCGCCTAGCGGGAGGGTAATCTATGAGCAGTTCTTC. Protein product: CASSDSPSGRVIYEQFF.

This rearrangement joins TRBV7-6 to TRBJ1-5, with a tentative D call TRBD1 (5 bases). CDR3 length: 15 amino acids. The V end lost 3 bases, the J end lost 9 bases, and 18 bases lay between the germline ends. Germline V lookup: CDR1 SGHVS, CDR2 FNYEAQ. CDR3 sequence (DNA): TGTGCCAGCAGCTTCCGGTCCGGAGACAGTGGGCCCCAGCATTTT. Translated, it gives CASSFRSGDSGPQHF.

The J gene is TRBJ2-2, the V gene TRBV5-4; a possible D gene is TRBD2 (5 bases). V shed 3 bases and J shed 3 bases, with 9 bases lying between them. This CDR3 spans 14 amino acids. The germline V gene has CDR1 SGHNT and CDR2 YYREEE (reference sequence). CDR3 bases: TGTGCCAGCAGCTATGGACTTGACACCGGGGAGCTGTTTTTT. Its protein product is CASSYGLDTGELFF.

V is TRBV4-3 and J is TRBJ1-2; D uncertain. The CDR3 is made up of 16 amino acids. V gave up 0 bases and J gave up 2 bases, with 13 bases separating them. Looked up from germline, CDR1 is LGHNA and CDR2 is YSLEER. The CDR3 here is CASSQDLVGRNYGYTF. In DNA, the CDR3 is TGCGCCAGCAGCCAAGACCTAGTGGGTAGGAACTATGGCTACACCTTC.

This clone has only a few counts. V usage is TRBV18 and J usage is TRBJ1-4; D gene uncertain. CDR1 and CDR2 (germline): KGHSH, LQKENI. Trimming removed 4 bases from V and 0 bases from J, with 9 bases in between. There are 15 residues in the CDR3. CDR3 amino acids: CASSRETATNEKLFF. CDR3 coding DNA: TGTGCCAGCTCACGCGAGACTGCAACTAATGAAAAACTGTTTTTT.

This chain links TRBV6-6 with TRBJ1-2, with a possible D match to TRBD1 (6 bases). The CDR3 runs to 14 residues. V lost 4 bases and J 5 bases, leaving 14 bases between the germline ends. Germline V gene data show CDR1 as MNHNY and CDR2 as SVGAGI (reference sequence). The CDR3 region has the DNA TGTGCCAGCAGTTTTCGACAGGAGTTATATGGCTACACCTTC. It specifies CASSFRQELYGYTF.

This chain uses TRBV6-5 with TRBJ1-6; 9 bases align to TRBD1. The trim removed 2 bases at V and 9 bases at J, leaving 8 bases unmatched. CDR3 length: 16 residues. Germline lookup yields CDR1 MNHEY and CDR2 SVGAGI. This CDR3 is CASSYPSGTGISPLHF. DNA for the CDR3: TGTGCCAGCAGTTACCCCTCCGGGACAGGGATTTCACCCCTCCACTTT.

The chain joins TRBV5-8 to TRBJ1-5; 11 bases match TRBD1. V trimming: 2 bases; J trimming: 4 bases; junction bases outside the gene matches: 5. CDR1 and CDR2 from the germline V gene are SGHTS and YDEGEE. There are 16 residues in the CDR3. CDR3 protein: CASSFGTGGRNQPQHF. The CDR3 DNA follows: TGTGCCAGCAGCTTCGGGACAGGGGGAAGAAATCAGCCCCAGCATTTT. The full variable domain, with the rest looked up from reference TRBV5-8 and TRBJ1-5, is EAGVTQSPTHLIKTRGQQATLRCSPISGHTSVYWYQQALGLGLQFLLWYDEGEERNRGNFPPRFSGRQFPNYSSELNVNALELEDSALYLCASSFGTGGRNQPQHFGDGTRLSIL.

This rearrangement joins TRBV19 to TRBJ1-2; TRBD1 might be the D (6 bases). The CDR3 runs 13 residues. Trimming cost V 3 bases and J 4 bases, with 9 bases left between them. CDR1 is LNHDA, CDR2 SQIVND, per germline (reference sequence). DNA of the CDR3: TGTGCCAGTAGTATTGGACAGTTCTATGGCTACACCTTC. It is translated as CASSIGQFYGYTF.

This clone has just one count. The chain uses TRBV6-4 and TRBJ2-3; D might be TRBD1 (7 bases). Germline CDR1 reads MRHNA; CDR2 reads SNTAGT. This CDR3 has 13 amino acids. V was shortened by 3 bases and J by 6 bases, with 10 bases between the two germline ends. CDR3 sequence: CASSERDSDTQYF. The CDR3 nucleotides are TGTGCCAGCAGTGAGCGGGACAGTGATACGCAGTATTTT.